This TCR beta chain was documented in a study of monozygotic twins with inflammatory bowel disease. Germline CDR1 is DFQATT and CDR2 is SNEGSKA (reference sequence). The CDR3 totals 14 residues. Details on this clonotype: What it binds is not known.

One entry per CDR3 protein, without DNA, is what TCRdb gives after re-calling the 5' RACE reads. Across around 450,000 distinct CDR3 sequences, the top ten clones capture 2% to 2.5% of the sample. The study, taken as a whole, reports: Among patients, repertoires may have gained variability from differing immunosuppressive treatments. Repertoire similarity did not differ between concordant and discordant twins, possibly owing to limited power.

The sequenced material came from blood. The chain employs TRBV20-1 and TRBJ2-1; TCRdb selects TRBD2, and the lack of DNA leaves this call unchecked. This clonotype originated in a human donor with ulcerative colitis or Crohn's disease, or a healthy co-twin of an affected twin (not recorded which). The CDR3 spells CSATGTSGEGEQFF.